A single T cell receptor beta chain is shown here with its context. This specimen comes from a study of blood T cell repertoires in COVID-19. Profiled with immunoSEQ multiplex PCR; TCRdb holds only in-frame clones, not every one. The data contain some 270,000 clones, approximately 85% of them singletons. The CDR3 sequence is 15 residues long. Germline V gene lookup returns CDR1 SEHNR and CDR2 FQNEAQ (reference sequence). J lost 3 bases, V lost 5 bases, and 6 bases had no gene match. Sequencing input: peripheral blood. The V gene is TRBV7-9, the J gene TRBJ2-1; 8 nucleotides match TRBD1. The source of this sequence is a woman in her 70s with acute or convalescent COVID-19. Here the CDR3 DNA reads TGTGCCAGCAGCCGCCGGGACAGGTACTACAATGAGCAGTTCTTC. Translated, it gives CASSRRDRYYNEQFF.